This note documents a single TCR beta chain sequence. Its specificity is unknown. The CDR3 spans 15 residues. Looked up from germline, CDR1 is SGHDT and CDR2 is YYEEEE. V was clipped by 3 bases and J by 4 bases; unmatched bases: 7. The sample belongs to a study of cytotoxic CD8 clonotypes in ibrutinib-treated CLL. About the study: Complete response was seen in 2 patients and partial in approximately 24; about twelve progressed and roughly 14 stayed remitted after a median approximately 70 months. Study-level findings and limits: Public clonotypes, rarely seen, contracted or held steady on treatment. Pretreatment clonality was elevated relative to age-matched healthy donors and paralleled circulating CD8+ T-cell counts. A rise in clonality was seen at ibrutinib response, and a fall back toward baseline was seen at progression.

Repertoires were generated with immunoSEQ multiplex PCR, while TCRdb's copy carries only in-frame clones and drops some. The table records fewer than 50,000 clones, 45% to 55% of them present only once. The chain links TRBV5-6 to TRBJ2-7; 10 bases agree with TRBD2. The origin of this receptor is a human donor with chronic lymphocytic leukemia. Here the sequenced sample was PBMCs, taken after 12 months of ibrutinib treatment. CDR3 protein: CASSSLLAGEYEQYF. Written as DNA, the CDR3 is TGTGCCAGCAGCTCACTCCTAGCGGGAGAGTACGAGCAGTACTTC.